This T cell receptor (beta chain) originates from a study of T cell responses to AZD1222 COVID-19 vaccine. Regarding the study as a whole: Nearly half of spike-specific TCRs reportedly target variant regions that are unmutated in the B.1.351 and B.1.1.7 variants.

The CDR3 spans 15 residues. Trimming took off 3 bases at V and 4 bases at J, with 15 bases between the two ends. The germline gives CDR1 SGHTA, CDR2 FQGNSA. In regard to this clone: The antigen is unknown.

Measured with immunoSEQ multiplex PCR; TCRdb has only the in-frame clones, and not every one. This table holds tens of thousands of clones, 70% to 90% found once. Specimen: peripheral blood, collected 28 days after the second AZD1222 dose. This chain connects TRBV7-2 to TRBJ1-2; tentative D call: TRBD1 (6 bases). The sequence was collected from an adult who received the AZD1222 COVID-19 vaccine. CDR3 amino acids: CASSFSGALSYGYTF. The DNA for the CDR3 is TGTGCCAGCAGCTTCTCAGGGGCTTTATCCTATGGCTACACCTTC.